Listed below are T cell receptor beta chains from one sample, sequenced in a study of breast tumors, draining lymph nodes, adjacent tissues. TCRdb recomputed calls from the multiplex PCR reads with MiXCR, one row per CDR3 protein. The sample holds some 120,000 distinct CDR3 sequences, just under 20% seen once. The sample consisted of axillary lymph node tissue. These receptors were taken from a female donor with breast cancer. Some clones in this sample may be carry-over from other donors' samples. Both conserved end residues are part of each CDR3. The order of the fields is clone size, V gene, J gene, D gene, CDR3 DNA, CDR3 protein. The D gene is left open where the match is weak. Some rows have no size entry. The others give once, few or many, or a class for an expanded clone.

few,TRBV10-1,TRBJ2-4,.,TGCGCCAGCAGTGAGGGGATAGACATTCAGTACTTC,CASSEGIDIQYF
few,TRBV19,TRBJ2-3,TRBD2,TGTGCCAGTAGTAAAGGGACTAGCGGGGGCACAGATACGCAGTATTTT,CASSKGTSGGTDTQYF
.,TRBV7-8,TRBJ1-2,TRBD1,TGTGCCAGCAGCTCACAGGGGAGGGGTAATGGCTACACCTTC,CASSSQGRGNGYTF
many,TRBV20-1,TRBJ2-7,.,TGCAGTGCTTTCGACGACAGGATCTTCTACGAGCAGTACTTC,CSAFDDRIFYEQYF
many,TRBV7-2,TRBJ2-2,.,TGTGCCAGCAGTGGTGGGGGGGCGGTCGGGGAGCTGTTTTTT,CASSGGGAVGELFF
many,TRBV27,TRBJ2-3,TRBD1,TGTGCCAGCAGTCCGGGACAGGGGGCAGATACGCAGTATTTT,CASSPGQGADTQYF
many,TRBV6-2/TRBV6-3,TRBJ2-7,TRBD2,TGTGCCAGCAGTCAAAAGACTAGCGGGAGTAGCGAGCAGTACTTC,CASSQKTSGSSEQYF
many,TRBV27,TRBJ1-2,.,TGTGCCAGCAGTTTAAAGGGGGACTATGGCTACACCTTC,CASSLKGDYGYTF
many,TRBV4-1,TRBJ1-2,TRBD1,TGCGCCAGCAGCCTATTACAGGGGGAAACTGGCTATGGCTACACCTTC,CASSLLQGETGYGYTF
many,TRBV5-4,TRBJ2-3,.,TGTGCCAGCAGCTTGGATGCCATGACGGGAGTTCTTGATACGCAGTATTTT,CASSLDAMTGVLDTQYF
few,TRBV6-6,TRBJ2-5,.,TGTGCCAGCAGTGACCGCGGGGTGAGCCGGGACGGAGAGACCCAGTACTTC,CASSDRGVSRDGETQYF
many,TRBV2,TRBJ2-3,.,TGTGCCAGCACTTCGGGACCCCTTACCGATACGCAGTATTTT,CASTSGPLTDTQYF
many,TRBV7-7,TRBJ2-3,.,TGTGCTAGCAGCTTAGCGGACGGGGATACGCAGTATTTT,CASSLADGDTQYF
many,TRBV18,TRBJ1-6,.,TGTGCCAGCTCACCACGGAACTATTATAATTCACCCCTCCACTTT,CASSPRNYYNSPLHF
many,TRBV25-1,TRBJ2-2,TRBD1,TGTGCCAGCAGTGAAGACAGGGGAGGCACCGGGGAGCTGTTTTTT,CASSEDRGGTGELFF
many,TRBV24-1,TRBJ2-3,.,TGTGCCACCAGTGACCCCCCGGGACGCAGCACAGATACGCAGTATTTT,CATSDPPGRSTDTQYF
many,TRBV5-1,TRBJ2-3,TRBD1,TGCGCCAGCAGCCTGGGACAGGGCGCAGATACGCAGTATTTT,CASSLGQGADTQYF
.,TRBV6-4,TRBJ2-4,.,TGTGCCAGCAGGGAGACAGGTCTAGCCAAAAACATTCAGTACTTC,CASRETGLAKNIQYF
many,TRBV20-1,TRBJ2-3,.,TGCAGTGCTAGCGGGGAAGCTAGCACAGATACGCAGTATTTT,CSASGEASTDTQYF
many,TRBV20-1,TRBJ2-1,.,TGCAGTGCTAGAGATCCTAGGACCTACAATGAGCAGTTCTTC,CSARDPRTYNEQFF
many,TRBV5-1,TRBJ1-2,TRBD1,TGCGCCAGCAGCTTGGCAGGGGGGAATGGCTACACCTTC,CASSLAGGNGYTF
many,TRBV9,TRBJ2-5,TRBD2,TGTGCCAGCAGCGTAGCGTCTAGCGGGGCGCAAGAGACCCAGTACTTC,CASSVASSGAQETQYF
.,TRBV19,TRBJ1-5,TRBD1,TGTGCCAGTAATCGCCGGGACAGGGGAGGAACGAATCAGCCCCAGCATTTT,CASNRRDRGGTNQPQHF
many,TRBV5-6,TRBJ1-5,.,TGTGCCAGCAGCTCCTTGGGCCAGCCCCAGCATTTT,CASSSLGQPQHF
many,TRBV4-1,TRBJ1-2,.,TGCGCCAGCAGCCAACCCAGGACCTATGGCTACACCTTC,CASSQPRTYGYTF
many,TRBV28,TRBJ1-4,.,TGTGCCAGCAGTCCTTCTAATGAAAAACTGTTTTTT,CASSPSNEKLFF
many,TRBV7-9,TRBJ2-1,.,TGTGCCAGCAGCACCCCTCGACTTGGATACTACAATGAGCAGTTCTTC,CASSTPRLGYYNEQFF
.,TRBV15,TRBJ1-1,.,TGCGCCACCAGCAAAGTCAGGGGTCCTATAGCTGAAGCTTTCTTT,CATSKVRGPIAEAFF
many,TRBV19,TRBJ2-2,.,TGTGCCAGTAGTATAGATCCCGACAGCGGGGAGCTGTTTTTT,CASSIDPDSGELFF
many,TRBV12-3/TRBV12-4,TRBJ2-3,TRBD2,TGTGCCAGCAGTTTAACTAGCGGAGCTAGCACAGATACGCAGTATTTT,CASSLTSGASTDTQYF
many,TRBV20-1,TRBJ2-5,TRBD1,TGCAGTGCTAGACAAACGGGACAGACCCAAGAGACCCAGTACTTC,CSARQTGQTQETQYF
many,TRBV5-8,TRBJ2-2,.,TGTGCCAGCAGCGGCGGACAGCCGTCCCAAGTGACCGGGGAGCTGTTTTTT,CASSGGQPSQVTGELFF
many,TRBV12-3/TRBV12-4,TRBJ2-3,.,TGTGCCAGCAGTGGGGCAGGGGGGTACACAGATACGCAGTATTTT,CASSGAGGYTDTQYF
few,TRBV19,TRBJ2-6,.,TGTGCCAGTAGTATGGAGGGATACGGGTCTGGGGCCAACGTCCTGACTTTC,CASSMEGYGSGANVLTF
many,TRBV7-2,TRBJ2-7,.,TGTGCCAGCAGCTTAGGGCCCCTCGGGGTATTGAGCTCCTACGAGCAGTACTTC,CASSLGPLGVLSSYEQYF
few,TRBV11-3,TRBJ2-3,TRBD2,TGTGCCAGCAGCTTGACTAGCGGCCTCACAGATACGCAGTATTTT,CASSLTSGLTDTQYF
many,TRBV7-9,TRBJ1-2,.,TGTGCCAGCAGCTCGTCCGGGACCATGGCGGGAGGCTACACCTTC,CASSSSGTMAGGYTF
many,TRBV20-1,TRBJ2-7,TRBD2,TGCAGTGCTAGCGGCCTCAGCGGGAGAGTCCACGAGCAGTACTTC,CSASGLSGRVHEQYF
many,TRBV12-3/TRBV12-4,TRBJ2-3,.,TGTGCCAGCAGTCCTAGCGGCACAGATACGCAGTATTTT,CASSPSGTDTQYF
few,TRBV5-8,TRBJ2-3,TRBD1,TGTGCCAGCAGCTCGGGACAGGGGGGATCTAGCACAGATACGCAGTATTTT,CASSSGQGGSSTDTQYF
few,TRBV5-4,TRBJ1-4,.,TGTGCCAGCAGCATACAGGAGGTTCGCGAAAAACTGTTTTTT,CASSIQEVREKLFF
.,TRBV18,TRBJ1-5,TRBD1,TGTGCCAGCTCCCCGGACAGGGGTCAGCCCCAGCATTTT,CASSPDRGQPQHF
few,TRBV18,TRBJ2-2,.,TGTGCCAGCTCACCGGCTAGTTGGGCCGGGGAGCTGTTTTTT,CASSPASWAGELFF